This T cell receptor beta chain is drawn from a study of cytotoxic CD8 clonotypes in ibrutinib-treated CLL. At the level of the study: There were, on average, nearly 260,000 productive templates and about 85,000 productive rearrangements per sample. Points from the study as a whole: Sustained-remission and progressing patients had different sampling times.

As regards this clone: Its antigen is undetermined.

TCRdb's copy holds only in-frame clones and misses some; the assay was immunoSEQ multiplex PCR. This repertoire shows over 200,000 clones, 75% to 80% found once; its top ten account for about an eighth. The CDR3 sequence is 13 residues long. The V end was cut by 7 bases, the J end by 4 bases, with 16 bases between. Germline CDR1 reads SQVTM; CDR2 reads ANQGSEA. The V and J genes are TRBV29-1 and TRBJ1-1, with D perhaps matching TRBD1 (6 bases). The sequence derives from a human donor with chronic lymphocytic leukemia. The source material was PBMCs, sampled after 12 months of ibrutinib treatment. As DNA, the CDR3 is TGCAGCGCCCCCCCCCAAGGGGGCACTGAAGCTTTCTTT. It yields the protein CSAPPQGGTEAFF.